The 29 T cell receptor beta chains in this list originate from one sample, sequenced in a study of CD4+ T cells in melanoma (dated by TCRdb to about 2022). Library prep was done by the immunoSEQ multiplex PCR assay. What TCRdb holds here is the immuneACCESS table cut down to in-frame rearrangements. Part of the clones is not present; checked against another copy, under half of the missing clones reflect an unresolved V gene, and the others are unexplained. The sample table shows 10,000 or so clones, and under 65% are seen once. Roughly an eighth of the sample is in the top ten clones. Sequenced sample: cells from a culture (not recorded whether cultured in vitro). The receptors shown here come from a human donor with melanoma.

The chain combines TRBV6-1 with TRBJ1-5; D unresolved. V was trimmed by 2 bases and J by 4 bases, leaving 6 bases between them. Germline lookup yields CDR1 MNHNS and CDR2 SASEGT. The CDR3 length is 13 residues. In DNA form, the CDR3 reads TGTGCCAGCAGTGAAAATTGGAATCAGCCCCAGCATTTT. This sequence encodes CASSENWNQPQHF.

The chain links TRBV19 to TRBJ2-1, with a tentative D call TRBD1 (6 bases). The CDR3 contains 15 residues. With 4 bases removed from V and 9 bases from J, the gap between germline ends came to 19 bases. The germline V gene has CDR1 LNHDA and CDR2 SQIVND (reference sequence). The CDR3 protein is CASSNEGVPIGEQFF. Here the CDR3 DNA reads TGTGCCAGTAGTAACGAGGGGGTTCCAATAGGTGAGCAGTTCTTC.

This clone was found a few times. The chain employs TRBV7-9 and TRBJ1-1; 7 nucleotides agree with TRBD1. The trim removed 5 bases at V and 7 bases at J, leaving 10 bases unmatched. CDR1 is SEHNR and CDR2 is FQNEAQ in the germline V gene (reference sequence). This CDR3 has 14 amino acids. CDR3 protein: CASSLSGGSNEAFF. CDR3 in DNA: TGTGCCAGCAGCCTATCAGGGGGGTCTAATGAAGCTTTCTTT.

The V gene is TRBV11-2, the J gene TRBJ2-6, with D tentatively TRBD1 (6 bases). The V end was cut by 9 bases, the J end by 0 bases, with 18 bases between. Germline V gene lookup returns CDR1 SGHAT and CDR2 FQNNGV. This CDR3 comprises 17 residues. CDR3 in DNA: TGTGCCAGTGCCCCGGGACACGGAAACTCTGGGGCCAACGTCCTGACTTTC. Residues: CASAPGHGNSGANVLTF.

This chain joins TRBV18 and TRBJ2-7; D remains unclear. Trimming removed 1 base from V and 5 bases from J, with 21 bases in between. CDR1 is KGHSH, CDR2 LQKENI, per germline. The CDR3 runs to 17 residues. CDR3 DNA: TGTGCCAGCTCACCACTATCCCAGACTTCCTTAAGGGACGAGCAGTACTTC. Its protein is CASSPLSQTSLRDEQYF.

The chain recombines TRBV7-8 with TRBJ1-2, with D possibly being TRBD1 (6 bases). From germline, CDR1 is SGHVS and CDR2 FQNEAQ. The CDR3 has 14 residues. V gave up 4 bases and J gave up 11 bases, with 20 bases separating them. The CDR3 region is CASSSATGYRPYTF. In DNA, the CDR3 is TGTGCCAGCAGCTCAGCGACAGGATATCGCCCTTACACCTTC.

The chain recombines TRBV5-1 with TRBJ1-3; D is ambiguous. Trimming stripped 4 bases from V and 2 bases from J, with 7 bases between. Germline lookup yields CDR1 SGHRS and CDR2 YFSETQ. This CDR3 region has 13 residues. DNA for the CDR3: TGCGCCAGCAGCACGGGTCCTGGAAACACCATATATTTT. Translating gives CASSTGPGNTIYF.

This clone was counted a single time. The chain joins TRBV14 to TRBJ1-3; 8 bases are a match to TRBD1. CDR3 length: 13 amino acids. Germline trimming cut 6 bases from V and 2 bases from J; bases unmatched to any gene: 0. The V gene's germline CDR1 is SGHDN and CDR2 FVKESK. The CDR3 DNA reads TGTGCCAGCAGGGACAGGGCTGGAAACACCATATATTTT. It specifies CASRDRAGNTIYF.

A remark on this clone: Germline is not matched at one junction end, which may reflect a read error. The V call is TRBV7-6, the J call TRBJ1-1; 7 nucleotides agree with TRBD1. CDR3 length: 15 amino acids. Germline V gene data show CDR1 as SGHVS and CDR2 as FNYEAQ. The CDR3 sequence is CASNLVGGGGTEAFF. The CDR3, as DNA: TGTGCCAGCAACTTAGTGGGAGGGGGCGGCACTGAAGCTTTCTTT. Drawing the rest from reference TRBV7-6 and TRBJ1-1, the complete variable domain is GAGVSQSPRYKVTKRGQDVALRCDPISGHVSLYWYRQALGQGPEFLTYFNYEAQQDKSGLPNDRFSAERPEGSISTLTIQRTEQRDSAMYRCASNLVGGGGTEAFFGQGTRLTVV.

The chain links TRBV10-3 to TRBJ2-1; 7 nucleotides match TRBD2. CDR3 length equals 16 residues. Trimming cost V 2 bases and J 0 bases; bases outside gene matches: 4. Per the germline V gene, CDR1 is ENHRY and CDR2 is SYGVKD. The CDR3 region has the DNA TGTGCCATCAGTGAGGCTAGCGGCCACTCCTACAATGAGCAGTTCTTC. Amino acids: CAISEASGHSYNEQFF.

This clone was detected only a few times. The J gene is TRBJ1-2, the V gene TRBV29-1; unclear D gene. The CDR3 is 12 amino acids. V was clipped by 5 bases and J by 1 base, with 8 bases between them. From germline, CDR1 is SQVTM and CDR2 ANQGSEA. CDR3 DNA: TGCAGCGTTACCGGGATTAACTATGGCTACACCTTC. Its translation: CSVTGINYGYTF.

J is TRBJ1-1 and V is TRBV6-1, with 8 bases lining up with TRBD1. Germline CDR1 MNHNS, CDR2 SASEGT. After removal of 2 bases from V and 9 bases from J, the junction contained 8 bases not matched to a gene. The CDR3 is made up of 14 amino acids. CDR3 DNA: TGTGCCAGCAGTGAACGGATTAGGACAGGGAAAGCTTTCTTT. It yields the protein CASSERIRTGKAFF.

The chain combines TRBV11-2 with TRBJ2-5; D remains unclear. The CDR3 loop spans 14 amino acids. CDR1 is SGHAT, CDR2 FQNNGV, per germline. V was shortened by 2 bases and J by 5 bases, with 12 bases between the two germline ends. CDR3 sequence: CASSLSRWSETQYF. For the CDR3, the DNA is TGTGCCAGCAGCTTATCCCGGTGGTCCGAGACCCAGTACTTC. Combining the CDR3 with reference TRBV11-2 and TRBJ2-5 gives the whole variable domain EAGVAQSPRYKIIEKRQSVAFWCNPISGHATLYWYQQILGQGPKLLIQFQNNGVVDDSQLPKDRFSAERLKGVDSTLKIQPAKLEDSAVYLCASSLSRWSETQYFGPGTRLLVL.

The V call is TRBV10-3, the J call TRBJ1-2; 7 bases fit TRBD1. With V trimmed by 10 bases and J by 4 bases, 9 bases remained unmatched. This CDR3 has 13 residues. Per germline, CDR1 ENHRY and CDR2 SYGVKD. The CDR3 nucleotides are TGTGCCAGCGCTGGGGACAGTACCTATGGCTACACCTTC. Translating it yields CASAGDSTYGYTF.

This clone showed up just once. CDR3 residues: CASSGGGAGELFF. The CDR3 bases are TGTGCCAGTAGCGGGGGGGGAGCCGGGGAGCTGTTTTTT. The genes are TRBV19 and TRBJ2-2, with 8 positions matching TRBD2. The trim removed 6 bases at V and 6 bases at J, leaving 3 bases unmatched. This CDR3 is built from 13 residues. CDR1 and CDR2 (germline): LNHDA, SQIVND (reference sequence).

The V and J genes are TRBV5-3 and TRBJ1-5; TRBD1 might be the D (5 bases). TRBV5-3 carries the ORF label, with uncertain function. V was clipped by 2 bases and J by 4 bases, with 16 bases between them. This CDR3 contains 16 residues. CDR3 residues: CARSFCGGVWNQPQHF. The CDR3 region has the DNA TGTGCCAGAAGCTTCTGCGGAGGGGTATGGAATCAGCCCCAGCATTTT.

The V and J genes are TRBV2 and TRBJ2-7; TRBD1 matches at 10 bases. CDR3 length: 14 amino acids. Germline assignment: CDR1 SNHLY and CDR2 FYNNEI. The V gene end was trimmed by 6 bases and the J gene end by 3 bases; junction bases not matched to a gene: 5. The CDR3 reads CASRARTGGYEQYF. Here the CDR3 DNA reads TGTGCCAGCAGGGCCCGGACAGGGGGCTACGAGCAGTACTTC.

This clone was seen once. This CDR3 is CASSQSRRGGPNATNEKLFF. CDR3 nucleotide sequence: TGCGCCAGCAGCCAATCTAGAAGAGGGGGTCCGAACGCAACTAATGAAAAACTGTTTTTT. The chain joins TRBV4-1 to TRBJ1-4; D perhaps matches TRBD1 (6 bases). Trimming took off 2 bases at V and 0 bases at J, with 22 bases between the two ends. Looked up from germline, CDR1 is MGHRA and CDR2 is YSYEKL. The CDR3 spans 20 residues.

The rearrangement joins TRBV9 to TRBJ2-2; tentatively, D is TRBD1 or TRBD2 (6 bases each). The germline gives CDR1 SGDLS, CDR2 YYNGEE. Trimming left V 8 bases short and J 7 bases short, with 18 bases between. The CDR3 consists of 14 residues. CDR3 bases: TGTGCCAGTGGGGCCTCGGGGGCGGGCGGGGAGCTGTTTTTT. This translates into CASGASGAGGELFF.

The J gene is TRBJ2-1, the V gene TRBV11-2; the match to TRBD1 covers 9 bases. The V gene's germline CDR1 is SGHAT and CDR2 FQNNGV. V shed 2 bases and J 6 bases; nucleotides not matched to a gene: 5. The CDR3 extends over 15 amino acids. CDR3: CASSLSRQGGNEQFF. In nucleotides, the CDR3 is TGTGCCAGCAGCTTATCGCGACAGGGGGGCAATGAGCAGTTCTTC.

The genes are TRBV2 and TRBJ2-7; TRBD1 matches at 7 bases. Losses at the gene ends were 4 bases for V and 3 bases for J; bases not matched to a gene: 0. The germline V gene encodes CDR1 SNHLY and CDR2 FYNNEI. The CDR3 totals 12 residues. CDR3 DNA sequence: TGTGCCAGCAGTGGACAGGGCTACGAGCAGTACTTC. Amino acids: CASSGQGYEQYF.

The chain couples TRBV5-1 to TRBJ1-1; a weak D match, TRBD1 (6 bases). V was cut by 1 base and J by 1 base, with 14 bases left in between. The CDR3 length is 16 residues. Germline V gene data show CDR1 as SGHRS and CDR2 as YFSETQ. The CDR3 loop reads CASSLSIAGQNTEAFF. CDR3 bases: TGCGCCAGCAGCTTGTCTATTGCGGGACAGAACACTGAAGCTTTCTTT.

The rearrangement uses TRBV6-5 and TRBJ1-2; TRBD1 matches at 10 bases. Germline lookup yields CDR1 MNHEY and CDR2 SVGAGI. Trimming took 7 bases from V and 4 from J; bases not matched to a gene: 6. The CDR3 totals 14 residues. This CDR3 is CASTRDRGAYGYTF. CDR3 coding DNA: TGTGCCAGCACCCGGGACAGGGGAGCCTATGGCTACACCTTC.

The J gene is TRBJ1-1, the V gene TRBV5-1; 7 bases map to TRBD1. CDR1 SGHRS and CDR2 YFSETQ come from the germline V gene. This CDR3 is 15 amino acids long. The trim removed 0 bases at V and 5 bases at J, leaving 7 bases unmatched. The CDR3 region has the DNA TGCGCCAGCAGCTTGGCCACAGGGGTCGGGACTGAAGCTTTCTTT. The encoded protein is CASSLATGVGTEAFF.

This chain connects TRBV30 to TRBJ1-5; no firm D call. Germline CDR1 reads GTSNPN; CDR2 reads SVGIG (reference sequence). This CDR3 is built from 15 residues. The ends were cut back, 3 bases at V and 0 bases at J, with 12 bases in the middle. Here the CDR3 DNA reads TGTGCCTGGAGGCCCAAGGGTGATAGCAATCAGCCCCAGCATTTT. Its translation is CAWRPKGDSNQPQHF.

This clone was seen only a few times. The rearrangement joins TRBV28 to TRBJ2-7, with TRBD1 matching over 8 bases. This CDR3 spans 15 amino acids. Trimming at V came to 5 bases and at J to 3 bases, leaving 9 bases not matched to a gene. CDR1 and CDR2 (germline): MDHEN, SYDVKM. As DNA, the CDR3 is TGTGCCAGCAGTGGGACAGGATCGATAATCTACGAGCAGTACTTC. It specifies CASSGTGSIIYEQYF.

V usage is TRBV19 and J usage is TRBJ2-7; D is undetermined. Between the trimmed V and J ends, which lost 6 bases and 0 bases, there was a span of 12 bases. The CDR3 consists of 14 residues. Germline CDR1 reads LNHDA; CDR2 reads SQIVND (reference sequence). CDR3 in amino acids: CASRFRHHSYEQYF. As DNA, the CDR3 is TGTGCCAGTAGATTCCGGCACCACTCCTACGAGCAGTACTTC. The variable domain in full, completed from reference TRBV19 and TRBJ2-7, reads DGGITQSPKYLFRKEGQNVTLSCEQNLNHDAMYWYRQDPGQGLRLIYYSQIVNDFQKGDIAEGYSVSREKKESFPLTVTSAQKNPTAFYLCASRFRHHSYEQYFGPGTRLTVT.

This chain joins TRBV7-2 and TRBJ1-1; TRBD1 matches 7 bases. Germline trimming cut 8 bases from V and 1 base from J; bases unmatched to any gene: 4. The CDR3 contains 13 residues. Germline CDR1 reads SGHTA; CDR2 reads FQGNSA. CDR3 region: CASCRDRNTEAFF. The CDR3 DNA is TGTGCCAGCTGTCGGGACAGGAACACTGAAGCTTTCTTT.

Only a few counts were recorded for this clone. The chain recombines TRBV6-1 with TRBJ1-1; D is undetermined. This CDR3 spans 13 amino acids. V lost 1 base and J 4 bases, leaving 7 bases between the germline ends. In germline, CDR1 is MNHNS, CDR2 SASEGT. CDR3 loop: CASSEVRGTEAFF. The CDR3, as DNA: TGTGCCAGCAGTGAAGTCCGGGGCACTGAAGCTTTCTTT.